The 15 T cell receptor beta chains in this list originate from one sample, sequenced in a study of Graves' ophthalmopathy and Graves' hyperthyroidism. Investigators amplified TCR beta CDR3 regions from RNA transcripts. Second-round multiplex PCR came after a first-round RT-PCR that employed HTBI primers. TCRdb analysed the multiplex PCR reads with MiXCR anew, one entry per CDR3 protein. The sample yields 500,000 to 700,000 distinct CDR3 sequences, under 40% seen once. The specimen was peripheral blood or thyroid tissue (not recorded which). The receptors derive from an adult man with Graves' hyperthyroidism.

This clonotype showed up many times. The rearrangement uses TRBV19 and TRBJ1-1, with D hard to call. The CDR3 runs 11 residues. Germline V gene lookup returns CDR1 LNHDA and CDR2 SQIVND (reference sequence). With 7 bases removed from V and 5 bases from J, the gap between germline ends came to 8 bases. CDR3 residues: CASTRGTEAFF. The CDR3 DNA sequence: TGTGCCAGTACTCGAGGGACTGAAGCTTTCTTT.

The rearrangement joins TRBV10-3 to TRBJ2-7; TRBD2 aligns across 8 bases. This CDR3 is 16 amino acids long. The V gene's germline CDR1 is ENHRY and CDR2 SYGVKD. V shed 6 bases and J 2 bases; nucleotides not matched to a gene: 12. The CDR3 loop is CAIRGGGGGGTYEQYF. Here the CDR3 DNA reads TGTGCCATCAGGGGGGGTGGAGGCGGGGGGACCTACGAGCAGTACTTC.

The gene calls are TRBV10-3 and TRBJ1-2; no reliable D call. V was cut by 3 bases and J by 9 bases, with 26 bases left in between. The germline CDR1 and CDR2 sequences are ENHRY and SYGVKD. This CDR3 contains 17 residues. The CDR3 DNA sequence: TGTGCCATCAGTGACTTCGGGGTCCTAGGAGACAAACCTTGCTACACCTTC. The encoded protein is CAISDFGVLGDKPCYTF.

This clonotype has a count of ten or more. The chain employs TRBV5-5 and TRBJ1-1; the D is unclear. V lost 7 bases, J lost 0 bases, and 16 bases lay in between. From germline, CDR1 is SGHKS and CDR2 YYEKEE (reference sequence). The CDR3 runs to 15 residues. The DNA of the CDR3 is TGTGCCAGCTTGAGGGAAGGGCCTCTGAACACTGAAGCTTTCTTT. Its translation is CASLREGPLNTEAFF. The variable domain in full, with the rest retrieved from reference TRBV5-5 and TRBJ1-1, is DAGVTQSPTHLIKTRGQQVTLRCSPISGHKSVSWYQQVLGQGPQFIFQYYEKEERGRGNFPDRFSARQFPNYSSELNVNALLLGDSALYLCASLREGPLNTEAFFGQGTRLTVV.

The chain combines TRBV10-1 with TRBJ2-5, with D unclear. The J call may be incorrect, as the DNA end agrees better with TRBJ2-1. CDR1 and CDR2 from the germline V gene are WNHNN and SYGVQD (reference sequence). This CDR3 has 14 amino acids. CDR3 loop: CASSESPRHDEQFF. CDR3 coding DNA: TGCGCCAGCAGTGAGTCTCCCCGGCATGATGAGCAGTTCTTC.

The chain combines TRBV15 with TRBJ2-2; 7 nucleotides align to TRBD2. The CDR3 runs 17 residues. Looked up from germline, CDR1 is LNHNV and CDR2 is YYDKDF (reference sequence). J lost 1 base, V lost 3 bases, and 8 bases had no gene match. The CDR3 DNA reads TGTGCCACCAGCAGTTACGGGCTAGCGGTGAACACCGGGGAGCTGTTTTTT. This encodes CATSSYGLAVNTGELFF.

About this clonotype itself: A much larger clone differs by one base, so this may be a read error. V and J are TRBV10-3 and TRBJ2-1; 12 nucleotides match TRBD2. Looked up from germline, CDR1 is ENHRY and CDR2 is SYGVKD. The CDR3 spans 14 residues. The junction had 6 bases not matched to a gene; V was cut back by 8 bases and J by 7 bases. The CDR3 spells CAIGASGRANEQFF. CDR3 sequence (DNA): TGTGCCATCGGGGCTAGCGGGAGGGCGAATGAGCAGTTCTTC.

This clonotype was picked up a small number of times. This chain links TRBV7-9 with TRBJ2-1, with a weak D call TRBD2 (6 bases). V shed 1 base and J shed 5 bases, with 12 bases lying between them. Per germline, CDR1 SEHNR and CDR2 FQNEAQ (reference sequence). CDR3 length: 15 residues. The CDR3 nucleotides read TGTGCCAGCAGCTTAGTGCTAGCGTCCAACAATGAGCAGTTCTTC. It codes for CASSLVLASNNEQFF.

This clonotype has at least ten counts. The chain employs TRBV20-1 and TRBJ1-2; D is unresolved. Between the trimmed V and J ends, which lost 5 bases and 7 bases, there was a span of 8 bases. The CDR3 is 10 residues long. Germline-derived CDR1 and CDR2 are DFQATT and SNEGSKA (reference sequence). The CDR3 DNA follows: TGCAGTGCTCCATTTGGTGGCTACACCTTC. As protein: CSAPFGGYTF.

The table lists this clonotype with a count of one. The CDR3 end shows no conserved phenylalanine or tryptophan, and so a read error is likely. No DNA is shown, since the ends of the CDR3 on it are uncertain; the CDR3 is the one TCRdb lists. The CDR3 sequence is CASSLRQGFA. The chain recombines TRBV5-5 with TRBJ2-1; TRBD1 is taken as the D call from the table, unchecked against the DNA. 10 amino acids form the CDR3, both terminal residues included. Germline V CDR1 and CDR2: SGHKS, YYEKEE (reference sequence).

The V and J genes are TRBV20-1 and TRBJ2-3; D may be TRBD2 (7 bases). Germline V gives CDR1 DFQATT, CDR2 SNEGSKA (reference sequence). V lost 5 bases to trimming and J lost 0 bases, with 24 bases between them. This CDR3 spans 18 amino acids. The CDR3 nucleotides read TGCAGTGCTCCGATCTCAAGGGGGGGGAGGACTAGCACAGATACGCAGTATTTT. It codes for CSAPISRGGRTSTDTQYF.

Points on this clonotype: The DNA is left out, because the CDR3 cannot be placed on it with certainty; the CDR3 is given as TCRdb lists it. This sequence joins TRBV25-1 and TRBJ2-2; the table names TRBD1, a call not compared with the DNA. Germline values: CDR1 MGHDK, CDR2 SYGVNS. Counting both end residues, the CDR3 totals 23 amino acids. The CDR3 region is CASSRRDGPYEQYFGPGTGELFF.

The chain joins TRBV15 to TRBJ2-5; 9 bases map to TRBD1. In germline, CDR1 is LNHNV, CDR2 YYDKDF (reference sequence). With 5 bases clipped from V and 5 bases from J, the junction kept 3 bases outside the gene matches. The CDR3 length is 13 residues. The CDR3 loop reads CATSGTGIETQYF. In DNA, the CDR3 is TGTGCCACCAGCGGGACAGGGATTGAGACCCAGTACTTC. Full variable domain (outside the CDR3, taken from reference TRBV15 and TRBJ2-5): DAMVIQNPRYQVTQFGKPVTLSCSQTLNHNVMYWYQQKSSQAPKLLFHYYDKDFNNEADTPDNFQSRRPNTSFCFLDIRSPGLGDTAMYLCATSGTGIETQYFGPGTRLLVL.

V is TRBV29-1 and J is TRBJ2-7, with 11 nucleotides matching TRBD2. CDR1 SQVTM and CDR2 ANQGSEA come from the germline V gene. The trim removed 5 bases at V and 7 bases at J, leaving 16 bases unmatched. The CDR3 covers 16 residues. Here the CDR3 DNA reads TGCAGCGTTTTCCCTAGCGGGGGGCAGTACTACAATGAGCAGTACTTC. It yields the protein CSVFPSGGQYYNEQYF.

The genes are TRBV12-3 or TRBV12-4 and TRBJ2-7; TRBD1 matches 7 bases. The V gene end was trimmed by 6 bases and the J gene end by 3 bases; junction bases not matched to a gene: 8. This CDR3 has 14 amino acids. CDR3 region: CASRSRGLSYEQYF. The CDR3 DNA reads as TGTGCCAGCAGATCAAGGGGGCTCAGCTACGAGCAGTACTTC.